This TCR beta chain was observed in a study of spatial heterogeneity in lung cancer. Study results and limitations: For expanded intratumoral alpha and beta TCRs, counts tracked tumor mutation counts.

Each CDR3 protein is one row after TCRdb ran MiXCR on the 5' RACE reads. The profile shows 5,500 to 8,500 distinct CDR3 sequences, around 14% of them singletons. Time point reported: sample taken at primary tumor resection. Samples came from about 72 TRACERx patients with untreated early-stage lung cancer. TCRs were sequenced from unsorted whole RNA of tumor, nontumor lung or PBMC. This clonotype was seen many times. Antigen unknown. This beta chain slipped into a library made for alpha chains as a stray read, so its size is not meaningful. V lost 1 base to trimming and J lost 2 bases, with 11 bases between them. From germline, CDR1 is SGHKS and CDR2 YYEKEE (reference sequence). CDR3 length: 15 residues.

The clonotype originates from a male donor with early-stage non-small cell lung cancer. The chain is built from TRBV5-5 and TRBJ2-3; no reliable D call. Here the sequenced sample was lung tumor tissue, taken at surgery. Here the CDR3 reads CASSLTPTSTDTQYF. In nucleotides, the CDR3 is TGTGCCAGCAGCTTGACCCCGACGTCCACAGATACGCAGTATTTT.